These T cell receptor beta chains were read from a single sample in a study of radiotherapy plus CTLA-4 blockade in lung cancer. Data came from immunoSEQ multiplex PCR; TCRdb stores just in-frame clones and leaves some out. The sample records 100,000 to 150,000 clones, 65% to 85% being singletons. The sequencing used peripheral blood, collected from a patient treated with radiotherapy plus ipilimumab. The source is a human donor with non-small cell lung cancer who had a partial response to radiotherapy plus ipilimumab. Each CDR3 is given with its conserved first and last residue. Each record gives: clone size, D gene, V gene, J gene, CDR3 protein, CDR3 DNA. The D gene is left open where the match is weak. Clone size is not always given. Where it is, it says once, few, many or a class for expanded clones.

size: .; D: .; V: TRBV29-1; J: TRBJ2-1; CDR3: CSAGTKLGNEQFF; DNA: TGCAGCGCCGGGACAAAACTGGGCAATGAGCAGTTCTTC
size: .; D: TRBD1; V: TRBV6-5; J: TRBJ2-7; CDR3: CASQGDSGIGEQYF; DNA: TGTGCCAGCCAGGGGGACAGTGGGATCGGCGAGCAGTACTTC
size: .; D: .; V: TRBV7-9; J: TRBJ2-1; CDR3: CATDKTSYNEQFF; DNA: TGTGCCACCGACAAGACTAGCTACAATGAGCAGTTCTTC
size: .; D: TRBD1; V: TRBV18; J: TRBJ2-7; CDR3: CASSRPPGTGNEQYF; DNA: TGTGCCAGCTCACGCCCCCCCGGGACAGGGAACGAGCAGTACTTC
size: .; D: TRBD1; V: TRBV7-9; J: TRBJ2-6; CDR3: CASSLGTGVRAGANVLTF; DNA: TGTGCCAGCAGCCTCGGGACAGGGGTAAGGGCTGGGGCCAACGTCCTGACTTTC
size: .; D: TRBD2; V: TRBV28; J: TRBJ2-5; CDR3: CASSLSSGTTSERWNQETQYF; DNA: TGTGCCAGCAGTTTATCCTCGGGAACGACTAGCGAAAGGTGGAACCAAGAGACCCAGTACTTC
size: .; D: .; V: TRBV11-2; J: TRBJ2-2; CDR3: CASSRGAWGPPGELFF; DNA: TGTGCCAGCAGCCGTGGGGCTTGGGGGCCGCCCGGGGAGCTGTTTTTT
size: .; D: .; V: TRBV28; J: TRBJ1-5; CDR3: CASSWSGRDSNQPQHF; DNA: TGTGCCAGCAGTTGGTCGGGCAGGGATAGCAATCAGCCCCAGCATTTT
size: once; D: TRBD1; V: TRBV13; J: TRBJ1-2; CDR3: CASSQTPPWTGNYGYTF; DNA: TGTGCCAGCAGCCAGACCCCCCCCTGGACAGGTAACTATGGCTACACCTTC
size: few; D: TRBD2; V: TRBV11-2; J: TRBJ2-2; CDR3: CASSLAAGVRTGELFF; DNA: TGTGCCAGCAGCTTAGCAGCGGGAGTCCGAACCGGGGAGCTGTTTTTT
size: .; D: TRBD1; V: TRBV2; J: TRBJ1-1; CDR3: CASSVIQGKNTEAFF; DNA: TGTGCCAGCAGTGTTATACAGGGGAAGAACACTGAAGCTTTCTTT
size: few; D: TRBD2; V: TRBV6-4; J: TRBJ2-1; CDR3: CASRGGLAGVLQFF; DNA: TGTGCCAGCAGGGGGGGACTAGCGGGAGTTCTTCAGTTCTTC
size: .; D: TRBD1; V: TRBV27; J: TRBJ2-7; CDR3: CASSLQTGTEQYF; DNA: TGTGCCAGCAGTTTACAGACAGGGACGGAGCAGTACTTC
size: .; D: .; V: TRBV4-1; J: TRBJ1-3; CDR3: CASSQDRGFVSGNTIYF; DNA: TGCGCCAGCAGCCAAGATCGGGGGTTCGTCTCTGGAAACACCATATATTTT
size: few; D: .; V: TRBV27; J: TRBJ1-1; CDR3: CASSLSRHGDTEAFF; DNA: TGTGCCAGCAGTTTATCGCGTCACGGGGACACTGAAGCTTTCTTT
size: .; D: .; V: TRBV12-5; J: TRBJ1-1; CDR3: CASGLGVGVNTEAFF; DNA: TGTGCTAGTGGTTTAGGCGTCGGGGTGAACACTGAAGCTTTCTTT
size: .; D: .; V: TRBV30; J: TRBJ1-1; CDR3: CAWTRDRNTEAFF; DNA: TGTGCCTGGACCCGTGACAGGAACACTGAAGCTTTCTTT
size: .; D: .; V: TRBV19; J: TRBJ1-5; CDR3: CASSIIGGEFSNQPQHF; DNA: TGTGCCAGTAGTATTATCGGTGGAGAGTTTAGCAATCAGCCCCAGCATTTT
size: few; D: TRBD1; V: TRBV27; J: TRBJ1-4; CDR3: CASRGGTGSGAGLFF; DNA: TGTGCCAGCAGAGGAGGGACAGGAAGCGGGGCCGGACTGTTTTTT
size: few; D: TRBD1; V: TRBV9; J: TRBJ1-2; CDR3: CASSVDRVGYGYTF; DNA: TGTGCCAGCAGCGTCGACAGGGTAGGCTATGGCTACACCTTC
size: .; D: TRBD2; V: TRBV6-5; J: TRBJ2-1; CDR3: CASSLRTSSNEQFF; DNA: TGTGCCAGCAGTCTCCGGACTAGCAGCAATGAGCAGTTCTTC
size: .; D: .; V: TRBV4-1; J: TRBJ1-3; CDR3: CASSQAGRFRLKGSGNTIYF; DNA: TGCGCCAGCAGCCAGGCCGGGAGATTTAGACTGAAGGGCTCTGGAAACACCATATATTTT
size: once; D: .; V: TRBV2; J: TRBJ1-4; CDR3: CASTLLLGQGGRTNEKLFF; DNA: TGTGCCAGCACCTTACTCCTCGGGCAAGGGGGAAGAACTAATGAAAAACTGTTTTTT
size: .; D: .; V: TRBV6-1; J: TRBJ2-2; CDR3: CASMGHLFTGELFF; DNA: TGTGCCAGCATGGGACACCTTTTCACCGGGGAGCTGTTTTTT
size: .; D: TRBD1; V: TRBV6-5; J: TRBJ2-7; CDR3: CATGQGSYEQYF; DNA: TGTGCCACCGGACAGGGCTCCTACGAGCAGTACTTC
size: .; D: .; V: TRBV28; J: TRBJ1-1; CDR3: CASRLSPVEAFF; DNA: TGTGCCAGCAGGTTGTCGCCAGTTGAAGCTTTCTTT
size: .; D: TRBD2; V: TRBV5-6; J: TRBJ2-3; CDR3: CASSPGLAGVPDTQYF; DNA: TGTGCCAGCAGCCCGGGACTAGCGGGAGTGCCAGATACGCAGTATTTT
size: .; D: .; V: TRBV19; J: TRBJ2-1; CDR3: CASSRTHRDTSYNEQFF; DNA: TGTGCCAGTAGTAGAACCCACAGGGATACCTCCTACAATGAGCAGTTCTTC
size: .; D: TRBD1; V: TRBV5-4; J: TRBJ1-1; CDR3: CASSLDGQGFAVAFF; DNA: TGTGCCAGCAGCTTGGATGGACAGGGTTTTGCTGTAGCTTTCTTT
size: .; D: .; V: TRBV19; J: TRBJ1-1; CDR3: CASSIKGGWTEAFF; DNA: TGTGCCAGTAGTATAAAAGGGGGTTGGACTGAAGCTTTCTTT
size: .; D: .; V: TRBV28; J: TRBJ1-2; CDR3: CASSPPDSPYGYTF; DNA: TGTGCCAGCAGCCCCCCGGACAGCCCCTATGGCTACACCTTC
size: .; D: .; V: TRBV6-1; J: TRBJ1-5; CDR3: CASTTRDNNQPQHF; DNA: TGTGCCAGCACCACCCGGGACAACAATCAGCCCCAGCATTTT